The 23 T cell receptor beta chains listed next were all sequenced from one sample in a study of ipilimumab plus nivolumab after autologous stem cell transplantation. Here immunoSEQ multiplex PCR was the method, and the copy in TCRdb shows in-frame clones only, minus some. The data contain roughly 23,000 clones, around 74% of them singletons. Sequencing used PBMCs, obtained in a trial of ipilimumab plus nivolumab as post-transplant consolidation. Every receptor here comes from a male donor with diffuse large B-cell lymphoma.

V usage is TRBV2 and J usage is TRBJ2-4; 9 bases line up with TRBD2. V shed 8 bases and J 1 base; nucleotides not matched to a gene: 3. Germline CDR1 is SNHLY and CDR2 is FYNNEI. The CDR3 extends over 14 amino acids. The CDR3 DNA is TGTGCCAGCTTTGGACTAGCGGCCAAAAACATTCAGTACTTC. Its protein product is CASFGLAAKNIQYF.

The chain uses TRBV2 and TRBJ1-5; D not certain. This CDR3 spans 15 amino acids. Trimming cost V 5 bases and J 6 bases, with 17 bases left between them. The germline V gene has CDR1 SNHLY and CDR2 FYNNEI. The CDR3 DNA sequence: TGTGCCAGCAGTCCACCGACCCTGCGGTTTCAGCCCCAGCATTTT. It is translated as CASSPPTLRFQPQHF. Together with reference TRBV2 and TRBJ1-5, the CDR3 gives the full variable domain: EPEVTQTPSHQVTQMGQEVILRCVPISNHLYFYWYRQILGQKVEFLVSFYNNEISEKSEIFDDQFSVERPDGSNFTLKIRSTKLEDSAMYFCASSPPTLRFQPQHFGDGTRLSIL.

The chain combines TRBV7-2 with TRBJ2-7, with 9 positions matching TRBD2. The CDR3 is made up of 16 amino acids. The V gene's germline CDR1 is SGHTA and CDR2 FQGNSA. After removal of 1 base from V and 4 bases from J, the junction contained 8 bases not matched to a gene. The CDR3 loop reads CASSLVGGLAGYEQYF. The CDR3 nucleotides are TGTGCCAGCAGCTTAGTTGGGGGGCTAGCGGGATACGAGCAGTACTTC.

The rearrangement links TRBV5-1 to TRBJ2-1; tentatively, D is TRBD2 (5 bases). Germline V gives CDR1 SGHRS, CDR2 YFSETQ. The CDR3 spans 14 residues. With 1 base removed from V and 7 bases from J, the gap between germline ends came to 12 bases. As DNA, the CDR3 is TGCGCCAGCAGCTTGCCGGGGTTAACTAATGAGCAGTTCTTC. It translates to CASSLPGLTNEQFF.

The CDR3 loop reads CASSPFSGAAQYF. DNA for the CDR3: TGTGCCAGCAGCCCCTTTTCGGGGGCGGCCCAGTACTTC. The V call is TRBV14, the J call TRBJ2-5; D tentatively fits TRBD1 or TRBD2 (6 bases each). Trimming took 4 bases from V and 9 from J, leaving 15 bases between them. Per germline, CDR1 SGHDN and CDR2 FVKESK. The CDR3 has 13 amino acids.

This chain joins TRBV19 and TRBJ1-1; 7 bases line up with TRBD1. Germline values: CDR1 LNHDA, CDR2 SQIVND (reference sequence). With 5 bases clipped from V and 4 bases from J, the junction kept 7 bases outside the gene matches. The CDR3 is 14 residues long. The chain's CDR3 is CASSLLQGSTEAFF. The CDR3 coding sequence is TGTGCCAGTAGTTTGTTACAGGGGAGCACTGAAGCTTTCTTT.

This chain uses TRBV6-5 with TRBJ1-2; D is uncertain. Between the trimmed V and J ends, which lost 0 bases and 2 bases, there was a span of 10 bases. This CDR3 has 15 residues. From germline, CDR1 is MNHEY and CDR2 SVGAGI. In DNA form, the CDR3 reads TGTGCCAGCAGTTACTCCCGGGCAAGAAACTATGGCTACACCTTC. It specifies CASSYSRARNYGYTF.

The CDR3 loop reads CASSAEGGETQYF. DNA of the CDR3: TGTGCCAGCAGTGCCGAGGGTGGGGAGACCCAGTACTTC. The rearrangement joins TRBV6-4 to TRBJ2-5; D perhaps matches TRBD2 (5 bases). From germline, CDR1 is MRHNA and CDR2 SNTAGT. The CDR3 is made up of 13 amino acids. With 4 bases removed from V and 5 bases from J, the gap between germline ends came to 11 bases.

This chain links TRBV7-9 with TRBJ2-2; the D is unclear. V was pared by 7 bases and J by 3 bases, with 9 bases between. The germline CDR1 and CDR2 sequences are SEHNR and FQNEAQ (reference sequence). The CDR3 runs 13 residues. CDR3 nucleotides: TGTGCCAGCACCTCGGCTGACACCGGGGAGCTGTTTTTT. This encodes CASTSADTGELFF.

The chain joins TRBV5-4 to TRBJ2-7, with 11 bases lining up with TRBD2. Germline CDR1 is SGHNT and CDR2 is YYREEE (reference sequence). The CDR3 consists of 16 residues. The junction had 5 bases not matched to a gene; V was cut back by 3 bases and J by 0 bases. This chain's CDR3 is CASSWSTSGDSYEQYF. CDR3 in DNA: TGTGCCAGCAGCTGGTCGACTAGCGGGGACTCCTACGAGCAGTACTTC.

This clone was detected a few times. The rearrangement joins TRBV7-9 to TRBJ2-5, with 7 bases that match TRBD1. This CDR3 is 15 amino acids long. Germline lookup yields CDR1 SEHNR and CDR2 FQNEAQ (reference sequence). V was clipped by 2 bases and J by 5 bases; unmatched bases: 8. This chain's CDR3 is CASSLTLGGRETQYF. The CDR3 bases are TGTGCCAGCAGCTTAACACTAGGGGGCAGGGAGACCCAGTACTTC.

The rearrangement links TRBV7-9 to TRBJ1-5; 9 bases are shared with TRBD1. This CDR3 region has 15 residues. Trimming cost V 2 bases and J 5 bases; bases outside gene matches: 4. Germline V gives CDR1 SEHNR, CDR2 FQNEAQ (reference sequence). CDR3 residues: CASSLTGGADQPQHF. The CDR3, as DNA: TGTGCCAGCAGCTTAACAGGGGGCGCGGATCAGCCCCAGCATTTT.

The CDR3 nucleotides read TGTGCCAGCAGCTCGGGACCGGCCACCGGGGAGCTGTTTTTT. Protein: CASSSGPATGELFF. This chain connects TRBV9 to TRBJ2-2; D assignment may be TRBD1 or TRBD2 (5 bases each). The germline gives CDR1 SGDLS, CDR2 YYNGEE. The CDR3 extends over 14 amino acids. The ends were cut back, 4 bases at V and 4 bases at J, with 11 bases in the middle.

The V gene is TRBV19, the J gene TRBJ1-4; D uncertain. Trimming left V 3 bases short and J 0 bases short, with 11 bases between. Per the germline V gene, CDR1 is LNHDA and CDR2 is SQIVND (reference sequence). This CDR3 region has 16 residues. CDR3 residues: CASSISLRSTNEKLFF. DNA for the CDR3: TGTGCCAGTAGTATCTCCCTGCGGTCAACTAATGAAAAACTGTTTTTT.

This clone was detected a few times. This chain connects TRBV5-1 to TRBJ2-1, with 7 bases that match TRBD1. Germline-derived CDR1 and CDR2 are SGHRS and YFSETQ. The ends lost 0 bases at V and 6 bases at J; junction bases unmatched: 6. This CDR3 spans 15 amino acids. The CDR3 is CASSLAQGMGNEQFF. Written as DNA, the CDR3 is TGCGCCAGCAGCTTGGCACAGGGGATGGGCAATGAGCAGTTCTTC.

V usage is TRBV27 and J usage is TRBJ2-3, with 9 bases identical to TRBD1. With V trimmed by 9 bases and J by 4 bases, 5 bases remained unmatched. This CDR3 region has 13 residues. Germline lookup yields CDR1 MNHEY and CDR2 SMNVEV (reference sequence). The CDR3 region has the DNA TGTGCCAGTACAGGGGGCGCGTCAGATACGCAGTATTTT. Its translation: CASTGGASDTQYF.

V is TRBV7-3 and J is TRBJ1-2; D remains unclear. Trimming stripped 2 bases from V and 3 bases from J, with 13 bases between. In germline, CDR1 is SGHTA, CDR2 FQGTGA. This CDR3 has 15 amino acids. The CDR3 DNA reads TGTGCCAGCAGCTTAGCCTTAGGCAGTTACTATGGCTACACCTTC. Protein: CASSLALGSYYGYTF.

CDR3 nucleotides: TGTGCCAGCAGCCCCGGGACAGGGACCTACAATGAGCAGTTCTTC. Translating it yields CASSPGTGTYNEQFF. V usage is TRBV9 and J usage is TRBJ2-1; the match to TRBD1 covers 9 bases. CDR1 and CDR2 from the germline V gene are SGDLS and YYNGEE. The CDR3 has 15 residues. J was trimmed by 2 bases and V by 4 bases; bases with no gene match: 4.

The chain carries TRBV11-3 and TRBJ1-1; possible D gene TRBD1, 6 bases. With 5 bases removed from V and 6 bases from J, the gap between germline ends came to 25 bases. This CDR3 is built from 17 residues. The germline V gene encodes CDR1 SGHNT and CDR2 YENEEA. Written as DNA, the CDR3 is TGTGCCAGCAGCGGAGTCACAGGGCTGAGAGGTTGGGCTGAAGCTTTCTTT. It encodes CASSGVTGLRGWAEAFF.

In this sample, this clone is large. CDR3 nucleotide sequence: TGTGCCATTTCGAGGGACACCGGGGAGCTGTTTTTT. This sequence encodes CAISRDTGELFF. The chain links TRBV6-6 to TRBJ2-2, with D perhaps matching TRBD2 (5 bases). The CDR3 contains 12 residues. Looked up from germline, CDR1 is MNHNY and CDR2 is SVGAGI (reference sequence). The V end was cut by 10 bases, the J end by 3 bases, with 9 bases between.

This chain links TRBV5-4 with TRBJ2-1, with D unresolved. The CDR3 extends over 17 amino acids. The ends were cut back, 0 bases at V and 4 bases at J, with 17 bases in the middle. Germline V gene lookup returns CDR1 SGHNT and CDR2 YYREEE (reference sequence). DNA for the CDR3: TGTGCCAGCAGCTTGGAATCGGGTACACACTCTTACAATGAGCAGTTCTTC. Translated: CASSLESGTHSYNEQFF.

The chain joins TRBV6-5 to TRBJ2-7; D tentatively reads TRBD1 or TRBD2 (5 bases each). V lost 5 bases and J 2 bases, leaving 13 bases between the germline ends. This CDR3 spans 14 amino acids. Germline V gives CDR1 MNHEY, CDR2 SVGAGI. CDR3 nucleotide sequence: TGTGCCAGCAGTGCCTCTGTGGGACCCTACGAGCAGTACTTC. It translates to CASSASVGPYEQYF.

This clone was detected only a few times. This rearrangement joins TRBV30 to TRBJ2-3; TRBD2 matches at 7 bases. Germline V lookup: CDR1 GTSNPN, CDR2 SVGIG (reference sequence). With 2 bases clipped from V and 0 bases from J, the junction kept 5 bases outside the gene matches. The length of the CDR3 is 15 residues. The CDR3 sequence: CAWSPAGVSTDTQYF. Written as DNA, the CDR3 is TGTGCCTGGAGTCCCGCGGGAGTGAGCACAGATACGCAGTATTTT. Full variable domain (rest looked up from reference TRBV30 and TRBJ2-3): SQTIHQWPATLVQPVGSPLSLECTVEGTSNPNLYWYRQAAGRGLQLLFYSVGIGQISSEVPQNLSASRPQDRQFILSSKKLLLSDSGFYLCAWSPAGVSTDTQYFGPGTRLTVL.